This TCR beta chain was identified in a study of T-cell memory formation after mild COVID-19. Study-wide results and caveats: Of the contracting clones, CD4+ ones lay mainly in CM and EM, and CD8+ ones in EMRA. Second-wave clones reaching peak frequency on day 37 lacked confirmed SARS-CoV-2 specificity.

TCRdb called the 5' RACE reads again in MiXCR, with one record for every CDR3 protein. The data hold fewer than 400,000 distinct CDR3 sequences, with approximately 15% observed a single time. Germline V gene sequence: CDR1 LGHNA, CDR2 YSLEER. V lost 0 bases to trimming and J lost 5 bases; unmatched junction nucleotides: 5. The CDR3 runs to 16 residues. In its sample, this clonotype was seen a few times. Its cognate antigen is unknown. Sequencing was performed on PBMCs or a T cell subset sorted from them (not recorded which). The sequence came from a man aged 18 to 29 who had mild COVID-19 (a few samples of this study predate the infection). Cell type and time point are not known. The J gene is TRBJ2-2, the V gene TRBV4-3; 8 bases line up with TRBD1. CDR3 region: CASSQERTGRTGELFF. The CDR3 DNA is TGCGCCAGCAGCCAAGAGAGGACAGGGAGGACCGGGGAGCTGTTTTTT.